This TCR beta chain comes out of a study of graft-versus-host responses after intestinal transplantation. Comments on this clone: What it recognizes is unknown.

The CDR3 extends over 14 amino acids. Germline CDR1 MNHNS, CDR2 SASEGT. V was clipped by 6 bases and J by 8 bases, with 16 bases between them. Profiling relied on immunoSEQ multiplex PCR, and the TCRdb table lists in-frame clones only, not all of them. This repertoire shows about 150,000 clones, around nine tenths found once; its top ten account for approximately 0.2%. Overall study findings and caveats: There were GvH clones found in recipient marrow, and some of them appeared first in ileum or blood.

Sequencing used unstimulated CD4+ T cells sorted from spleen or lymph node cells, obtained before intestinal transplant. The chain links TRBV6-1 to TRBJ1-4; no firm D call. The receptor was isolated from a human donor who received an intestinal transplant. DNA for the CDR3: TGTGCCAGCAGCTCCGACTTGCGGGCGGAAAAACTGTTTTTT. Translated, it gives CASSSDLRAEKLFF.